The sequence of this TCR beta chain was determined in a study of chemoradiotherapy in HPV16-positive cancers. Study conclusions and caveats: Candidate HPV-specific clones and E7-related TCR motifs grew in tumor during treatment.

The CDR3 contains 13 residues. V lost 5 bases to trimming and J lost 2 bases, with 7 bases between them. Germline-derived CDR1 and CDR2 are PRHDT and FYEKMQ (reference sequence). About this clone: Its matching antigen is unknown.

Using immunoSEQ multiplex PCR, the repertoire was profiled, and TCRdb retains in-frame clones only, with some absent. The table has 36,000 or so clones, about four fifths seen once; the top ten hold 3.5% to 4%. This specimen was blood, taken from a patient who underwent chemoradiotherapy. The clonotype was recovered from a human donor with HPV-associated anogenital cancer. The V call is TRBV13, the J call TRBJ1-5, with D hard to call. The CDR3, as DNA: TGTGCCAGCAGCCCGCAGGGCAATCAGCCCCAGCATTTT. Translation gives CASSPQGNQPQHF.